The TCR beta chain under discussion was sequenced for a study of cytomegalovirus exposure and HLA in healthy donors. Overall study findings and caveats: With high specificity and sensitivity, the classifier reportedly diagnosed cytomegalovirus status. Association with HLA alleles at 0.05 false discovery rate was found for around 15,000 TCR beta sequences in a later analysis.

There are 14 residues in the CDR3. Germline V gene data show CDR1 as SGHTA and CDR2 as FQGNSA. V was pared by 5 bases and J by 4 bases, with 7 bases of the junction left unmatched. This PCR relied on a set of 60 Vbeta primers and 13 Jbeta primers. Sequenced by immunoSEQ multiplex PCR; TCRdb stores in-frame clones only, minus some. The sample consists of 150,000 to 200,000 clones, 80% to 85% of them appearing once. Donors in the study were healthy people who gave bone marrow. Comment on this clone: No antigen is known for it.

The V gene is TRBV7-2, the J gene TRBJ1-2; 7 positions match TRBD1. The TCR was taken from a woman between 18 and 29 years old in good health and CMV-seronegative. Sequencing used PBMCs. The CDR3: CASSNPTGIYGYTF. CDR3 nucleotide sequence: TGTGCCAGCAGCAACCCGACAGGGATCTATGGCTACACCTTC.